These 10 T cell receptor beta chains originate from one sample sequenced in a study of CD8 T cells in ankylosing spondylitis. General study findings and limits: A TCR beta motif made of about eight highly homologous variants seemed typical of ankylosing spondylitis blood.

These receptors have no identified antigens. A single record per CDR3 protein comes from TCRdb applying MiXCR to the 5' RACE reads. The sample lists roughly 370,000 distinct CDR3 sequences; approximately 20% were seen once. Material: blood, either unsorted or a sorted T cell fraction (not recorded which). Receptors originate from a male donor with ankylosing spondylitis.

This chain uses TRBV9 with TRBJ2-1; 9 bases line up with TRBD1. J gave up 7 bases and V 3 bases, and 11 bases lay outside the gene matches. The germline gives CDR1 SGDLS, CDR2 YYNGEE. CDR3 length: 16 amino acids. Here the CDR3 reads CASSARGGTGYNEQFF. CDR3 DNA sequence: TGTGCCAGCAGCGCCCGAGGGGGGACAGGGTATAATGAGCAGTTCTTC.

This clonotype was detected a few times. J is TRBJ2-1 and V is TRBV18; the match to TRBD1 covers 12 bases. The CDR3 totals 15 residues. V was pared by 3 bases and J by 7 bases, with 4 bases of the junction left unmatched. Germline-derived CDR1 and CDR2 are KGHSH and LQKENI. The CDR3 spells CASSPRDRGQNEQFF. The CDR3, as DNA: TGTGCCAGCTCACCCCGGGACAGGGGGCAAAATGAGCAGTTCTTC.

CDR3 loop: CASSRESGTGPQHF. CDR3 DNA sequence: TGCGCCAGCAGCCGAGAGTCAGGGACTGGGCCCCAGCATTTT. V and J are TRBV4-3 and TRBJ1-5; a weak D match, TRBD1 (5 bases). The germline CDR1 and CDR2 sequences are LGHNA and YSLEER. The CDR3 contains 14 residues. V gave up 4 bases and J gave up 9 bases, with 16 bases separating them.

This clonotype was observed a few times. The rearrangement joins TRBV27 to TRBJ2-2; 8 bases align to TRBD2. J lost 0 bases, V lost 6 bases, and 9 bases had no gene match. CDR1 is MNHEY and CDR2 is SMNVEV in the germline V gene (reference sequence). The CDR3 consists of 17 residues. The CDR3 DNA sequence: TGTGCCAGCAGAATAAGCGGGAGAGGGGCGAACACCGGGGAGCTGTTTTTT. Its protein product is CASRISGRGANTGELFF.

This rearrangement joins TRBV7-2 to TRBJ1-5, with no clear D. V lost 5 bases and J 6 bases, leaving 8 bases between the germline ends. There are 12 residues in the CDR3. Germline V gene sequence: CDR1 SGHTA, CDR2 FQGNSA. This CDR3 reads CASSHPGQPQHF. The CDR3 DNA follows: TGTGCCAGCAGCCACCCCGGTCAGCCCCAGCATTTT. The full variable domain, completed using reference TRBV7-2 and TRBJ1-5, is GAGVSQSPSNKVTEKGKDVELRCDPISGHTALYWYRQSLGQGLEFLIYFQGNSAPDKSGLPSDRFSAERTGGSVSTLTIQRTQQEDSAVYLCASSHPGQPQHFGDGTRLSIL.

CDR3 loop: CASSPRREGQPQHF. The CDR3 DNA is TGTGCCAGCTCACCAAGGCGAGAGGGGCAGCCCCAGCATTTT. This chain connects TRBV18 to TRBJ1-5, with D maybe TRBD1 (5 bases). The CDR3 covers 14 residues. Germline V gives CDR1 KGHSH, CDR2 LQKENI. Trimming took off 2 bases at V and 7 bases at J, with 12 bases between the two ends.

V is TRBV5-4 and J is TRBJ2-5; D might be TRBD1 (6 bases). CDR3 size: 14 residues. Trimming removed 5 bases at V and 5 bases at J, with 16 bases between. In germline, CDR1 is SGHNT, CDR2 YYREEE (reference sequence). The CDR3 DNA sequence: TGTGCCAGCAGGCCCGGGACACCAGAGGAGACCCAGTACTTC. Its protein product is CASRPGTPEETQYF.

The rearrangement links TRBV28 to TRBJ2-5, with TRBD1 matching 9 bases. This CDR3 is 14 amino acids long. The trim removed 5 bases at V and 3 bases at J, leaving 4 bases unmatched. Germline CDR1 MDHEN, CDR2 SYDVKM. CDR3 residues: CASSGQGKEETQYF. CDR3 nucleotides: TGTGCCAGCAGTGGACAGGGGAAAGAAGAGACCCAGTACTTC.

This clonotype was counted only a few times. This chain joins TRBV12-3 or TRBV12-4 and TRBJ2-7; unclear D gene. The V end lost 5 bases, the J end lost 0 bases, and 17 bases lay between the germline ends. This CDR3 has 16 residues. In nucleotides, the CDR3 is TGTGCCAGCAGTCGTACCCTCGGCCACAGCTCCTACGAGCAGTACTTC. It translates to CASSRTLGHSSYEQYF.

CDR3 DNA: TGTGCCAGCGCTCCCCTAACAGTTACCCGGACCCAGTACTTC. It encodes CASAPLTVTRTQYF. The J gene is TRBJ2-5, the V gene TRBV12-3 or TRBV12-4; D is unclear. V gave up 8 bases and J gave up 7 bases, with 20 bases separating them. The CDR3 covers 14 residues.